This T cell receptor beta chain was identified in a study of shared clonotypes between healthy human individuals. General study findings and limits: Several donors showed sharing of approximately 5% of naive CD4 clonotypes. Only blood underwent sampling, and tissue repertoires likely differ.

On this clone itself: What it binds is not known.

The V gene's germline CDR1 is MGHDK and CDR2 SYGVNS. This CDR3 has 15 amino acids. The V and J ends lost 3 bases and 5 bases, in that order; junction bases with no gene match: 5. None of the donors, who were healthy HIV-negative adults, had recently had acute infections or vaccinations. A deep-level run was used for the assay. Assay: immunoSEQ multiplex PCR; the TCRdb copy retains only in-frame clones and omits some. Found here are some 1,100,000 clones, 75% to 80% of them singletons; the top ten hold approximately 0.5%. The TCR was taken from a man between 18 and 29 years old in good health. Some clones in this sample may be carry-over from other donors' samples. Sequences were obtained from memory CD4+ T cells from PBMCs. The subset was: CD45RA-negative fraction. V gene TRBV25-1 combines with J gene TRBJ1-4; 8 nucleotides agree with TRBD1. The CDR3 DNA follows: TGTGCCAGCAGTGAGGTAACAGGGGGAAATGAAAAACTGTTTTTT. Translating it yields CASSEVTGGNEKLFF.